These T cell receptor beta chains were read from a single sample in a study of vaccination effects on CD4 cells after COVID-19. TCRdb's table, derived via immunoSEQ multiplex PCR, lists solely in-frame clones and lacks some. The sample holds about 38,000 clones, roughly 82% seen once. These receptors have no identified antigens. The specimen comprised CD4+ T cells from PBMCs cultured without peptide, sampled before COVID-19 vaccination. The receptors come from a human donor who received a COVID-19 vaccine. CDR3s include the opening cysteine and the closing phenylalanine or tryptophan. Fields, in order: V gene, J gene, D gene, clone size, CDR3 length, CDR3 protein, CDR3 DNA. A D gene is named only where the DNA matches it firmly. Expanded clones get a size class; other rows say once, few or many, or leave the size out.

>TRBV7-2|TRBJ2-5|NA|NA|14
CASSFQIGQETQYF
TGTGCCAGCAGCTTTCAGATAGGTCAAGAGACCCAGTACTTC
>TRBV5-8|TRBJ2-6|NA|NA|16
CASSLGFSSGANVLTF
TGTGCCAGCAGCTTGGGGTTTTCTTCTGGGGCCAACGTCCTGACTTTC
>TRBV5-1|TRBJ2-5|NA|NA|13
CASSSGFQETQYF
TGCGCCAGCAGCTCCGGGTTTCAAGAGACCCAGTACTTC
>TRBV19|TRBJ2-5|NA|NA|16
CASSDPSYGVQETQYF
TGTGCCAGTAGTGACCCCAGTTATGGGGTTCAAGAGACCCAGTACTTC
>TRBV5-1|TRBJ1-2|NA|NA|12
CASSLEDYGYTF
TGCGCCAGCAGCTTGGAGGACTATGGCTACACCTTC
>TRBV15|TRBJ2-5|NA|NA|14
CATSRAAQQETQYF
TGTGCCACCAGCAGAGCGGCGCAGCAAGAGACCCAGTACTTC
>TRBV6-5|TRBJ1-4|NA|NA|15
CASSYSSRGFEKLFF
TGTGCCAGCAGTTACTCGTCGAGAGGGTTTGAAAAACTGTTTTTT
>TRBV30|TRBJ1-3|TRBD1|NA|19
CAWSPTRSTGGNSGNTIYF
TGTGCCTGGAGTCCCACCCGATCGACAGGGGGTAACTCTGGAAACACCATATATTTT
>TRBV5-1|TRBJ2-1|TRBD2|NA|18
CASSLPRLAGLGQDEQFF
TGCGCCAGCAGCCTCCCCCGACTAGCGGGGTTGGGTCAGGATGAGCAGTTCTTC
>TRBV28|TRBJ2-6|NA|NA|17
CASQFEEGPAGANVLTF
TGTGCCAGCCAGTTTGAGGAGGGGCCGGCTGGGGCCAACGTCCTGACTTTC
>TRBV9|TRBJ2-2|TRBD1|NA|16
CASSVGGTGITGELFF
TGTGCCAGCAGCGTAGGGGGGACAGGGATCACCGGGGAGCTGTTTTTT
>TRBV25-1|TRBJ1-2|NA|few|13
CASRPASGYGYTF
TGTGCCAGCAGGCCGGCCTCGGGCTATGGCTACACCTTC
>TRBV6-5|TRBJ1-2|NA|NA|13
CASSYGFGDGYTF
TGTGCCAGCAGTTACGGGTTTGGTGATGGCTACACCTTC